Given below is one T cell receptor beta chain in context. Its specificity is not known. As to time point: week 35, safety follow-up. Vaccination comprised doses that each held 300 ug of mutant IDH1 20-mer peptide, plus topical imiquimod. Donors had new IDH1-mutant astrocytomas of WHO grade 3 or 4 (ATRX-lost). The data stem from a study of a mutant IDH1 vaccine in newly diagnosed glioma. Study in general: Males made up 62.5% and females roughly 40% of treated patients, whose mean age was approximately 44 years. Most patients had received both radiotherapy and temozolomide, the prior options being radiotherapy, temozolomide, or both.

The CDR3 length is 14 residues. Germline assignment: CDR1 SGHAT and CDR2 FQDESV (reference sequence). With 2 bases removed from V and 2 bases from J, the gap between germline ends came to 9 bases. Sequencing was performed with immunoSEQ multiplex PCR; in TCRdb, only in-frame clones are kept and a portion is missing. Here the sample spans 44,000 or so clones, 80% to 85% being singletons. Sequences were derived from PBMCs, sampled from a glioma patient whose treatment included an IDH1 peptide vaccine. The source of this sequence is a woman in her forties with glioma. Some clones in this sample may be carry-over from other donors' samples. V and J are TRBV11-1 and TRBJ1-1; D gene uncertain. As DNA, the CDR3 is TGTGCCAGCAGCTTATTTAACGGAAACACTGAAGCTTTCTTT. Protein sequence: CASSLFNGNTEAFF.